This TCR beta chain comes out of a study of control samples from healthy donors and cancer patients. Per germline, CDR1 MDHEN and CDR2 SYDVKM. The CDR3 totals 15 residues. Trimming removed 7 bases at V and 2 bases at J, with 14 bases between. The data were produced by immunoSEQ multiplex PCR, yet TCRdb's version contains in-frame clones alone and is incomplete. This table has some 120,000 clones, about 88% appearing once. Source material: blood. The V and J genes are TRBV28 and TRBJ2-2; D unclear. The origin of this receptor is a man over 45 in good health. CDR3 sequence (DNA): TGTGCCAGCAACCGCCTAACGGCTAACACCGGGGAGCTGTTTTTT. Translation gives CASNRLTANTGELFF.